This entry is about one T cell receptor beta chain. Its antigen is still unknown. The data were obtained in a study of blood T cells in healthy people across ages. General study points: Naive T cell percentage and TCR beta diversity correlated strongly. Diversity was higher, and naive CD4+ cells more numerous, in long-lived donors than in aged donors. TCR beta diversity per million T cells fell roughly linearly with age.

The V gene lost 4 bases and the J gene lost 10 bases, with 14 bases spanning the gap. The CDR3 extends over 12 amino acids. CDR1 and CDR2 (germline): MDHEN, SYDVKM. Alongside a J-beta primer mix, a sample-barcoded 5' primer served in a second PCR lasting about 7 to 12 cycles. A single record per CDR3 protein comes from TCRdb applying MiXCR to the 5' RACE reads. The sample shows 630,000 or so distinct CDR3 sequences, roughly 32% of them seen only once. The specimen sequenced was blood. The gene calls are TRBV28 and TRBJ2-7, with a weak D call TRBD1 (5 bases). The origin of this receptor is an elderly woman in good health. The CDR3 sequence: CASSSPGPNQYF. CDR3 nucleotide sequence: TGTGCCAGCAGTTCTCCAGGGCCTAATCAGTACTTC.